A single sample gave rise to the 13 T cell receptor beta chains below, sequenced in a study of beta chain features in type 1 diabetes. Study findings and constraints: All four CD4+ subsets of Type 1 diabetes patients contained TCRB CDR3s that were moderately but significantly shorter.

Expressed TCRB transcripts were sequenced because the entire RNA isolate underwent reverse transcription. The assay was immunoSEQ multiplex PCR, and TCRdb's table has in-frame clones only and misses some. In the table there are tens of thousands of clones, just under 45% of which are singletons. These receptors' targets are unknown. Sequenced input: stem cell memory CD4+ T cells from blood. The receptors originated from a young man with type 1 diabetes.

This chain joins TRBV4-2 and TRBJ2-3, with TRBD2 identical over 12 bases. From germline, CDR1 is LGHNA and CDR2 YNFKEQ. CDR3 size: 19 residues. V trimming: 1 base; J trimming: 4 bases; junction bases outside the gene matches: 12. The CDR3 spells CASSQAWASGREVADTQYF. The CDR3 DNA is TGTGCCAGCAGCCAAGCTTGGGCTAGCGGGAGGGAGGTGGCAGATACGCAGTATTTT.

This clone turned up a few times. This chain links TRBV18 with TRBJ1-5, with 7 bases matching TRBD1. Unmatched junction bases numbered 9, after V lost 4 bases and J lost 3 bases. Germline CDR1 KGHSH, CDR2 LQKENI. This CDR3 region has 16 residues. DNA for the CDR3: TGTGCCAGCTCACTAGGGGGCCCGGGGGACAATCAGCCCCAGCATTTT. This encodes CASSLGGPGDNQPQHF.

The chain has TRBV14 and TRBJ2-1; tentatively, D is TRBD2 (6 bases). This CDR3 contains 15 residues. Trimming removed 1 base at V and 0 bases at J, with 7 bases between. Per the germline V gene, CDR1 is SGHDN and CDR2 is FVKESK. The CDR3 sequence: CASSQARGSYNEQFF. The CDR3 nucleotides read TGTGCCAGCAGCCAAGCGCGGGGCTCCTACAATGAGCAGTTCTTC.

The chain is built from TRBV7-2 and TRBJ2-5; 10 bases line up with TRBD2. The DNA matches TRBJ2-7 better at its end, which makes the J call doubtful. Germline CDR1 SGHTA, CDR2 FQGNSA. CDR3 length equals 15 residues. The CDR3 bases are TGTGCCAGCAGCTTGGAAGCGGGAGGGGCCTACGAGCAGTACTTC. This gives the protein CASSLEAGGAYEQYF.

This clone was seen a single time. The rearrangement uses TRBV18 and TRBJ2-1, with 9 positions matching TRBD2. The germline V gene has CDR1 KGHSH and CDR2 LQKENI. CDR3 length equals 15 residues. Trimming at V came to 0 bases and at J to 10 bases, leaving 7 bases not matched to a gene. The CDR3 spells CASSPPSGSSREQFF. The DNA for the CDR3 is TGTGCCAGCTCACCACCTAGCGGGAGCTCGCGGGAGCAGTTCTTC.

V gene TRBV19 combines with J gene TRBJ1-1; the D is unclear. CDR3 length: 14 residues. CDR1 is LNHDA and CDR2 is SQIVND in the germline V gene (reference sequence). Deletions cut 2 bases from V and 2 bases from J, with 9 bases between. CDR3 protein: CASSITSGNTEAFF. In DNA form, the CDR3 reads TGTGCCAGTAGTATAACTTCGGGAAACACTGAAGCTTTCTTT.

The chain uses TRBV30 and TRBJ2-7, with 9 bases fitting TRBD2. The CDR3 has 13 residues. The V gene end was trimmed by 0 bases and the J gene end by 7 bases; junction bases not matched to a gene: 4. The germline V gene encodes CDR1 GTSNPN and CDR2 SVGIG (reference sequence). The CDR3 loop is CAWSVSGRGEQYF. The CDR3 DNA follows: TGTGCCTGGAGTGTTAGCGGGAGAGGTGAGCAGTACTTC.

V gene TRBV28 combines with J gene TRBJ2-7, with 8 bases lining up with TRBD2. V gave up 8 bases and J gave up 3 bases; unmatched junction bases: 6. The CDR3 has 13 residues. The germline V gene has CDR1 MDHEN and CDR2 SYDVKM. The CDR3 DNA reads as TGTGCCAGCGGAGGCGGGGGGCGCTACGAGCAGTACTTC. The encoded protein is CASGGGGRYEQYF.

The chain is built from TRBV5-1 and TRBJ2-6; D not resolved. Germline V gene lookup returns CDR1 SGHRS and CDR2 YFSETQ. The CDR3 spans 15 residues. V was trimmed by 1 base and J by 0 bases, leaving 5 bases between them. The chain's CDR3 is CASSLFRSGANVLTF. CDR3 sequence (DNA): TGCGCCAGCAGCTTGTTCCGCTCTGGGGCCAACGTCCTGACTTTC.

V is TRBV2 and J is TRBJ2-3; D remains ambiguous. Trimming took 6 bases from V and 0 from J, leaving 4 bases between them. The V gene's germline CDR1 is SNHLY and CDR2 FYNNEI. The CDR3 runs 12 residues. The CDR3 is CASRSSTDTQYF. CDR3 coding DNA: TGTGCCAGCAGGTCGAGCACAGATACGCAGTATTTT.

The chain couples TRBV29-1 to TRBJ2-7; D gene unclear. Germline V lookup: CDR1 SQVTM, CDR2 ANQGSEA. V lost 5 bases to trimming and J lost 2 bases, with 10 bases between them. The length of the CDR3 is 12 residues. For the CDR3, the DNA is TGCAGCGTTCTAGACGGAGCCTACGAGCAGTACTTC. This sequence encodes CSVLDGAYEQYF.

This clone has only a few counts. CDR3 in amino acids: CASSFGTGSHGYTF. In nucleotides, the CDR3 is TGTGCCAGCAGCTTCGGGACAGGTAGTCATGGCTACACCTTC. This chain joins TRBV5-6 and TRBJ1-2; 8 bases fit TRBD1. From germline, CDR1 is SGHDT and CDR2 YYEEEE. Losses at the gene ends were 2 bases for V and 6 bases for J; bases not matched to a gene: 6. This CDR3 has 14 residues.

This sequence joins TRBV18 and TRBJ1-2; D gene uncertain. The CDR3 has 15 amino acids. Looked up from germline, CDR1 is KGHSH and CDR2 is LQKENI. Trimming left V 1 base short and J 7 bases short, with 16 bases between. In DNA form, the CDR3 reads TGTGCCAGCTCACCACAGGGTACGGGGTTGTCTGGCTACACCTTC. It is translated as CASSPQGTGLSGYTF.